These 5 T cell receptor beta chains originate from one sample sequenced in a study of CD8+CD57+ T cells in acquired aplastic anemia. Both TCR beta VDJ combination and CDR3 sequence profiling were carried out. Genomic DNA was the template for this profiling. TCRdb analysed the reads with MiXCR anew, one entry per CDR3 protein. Among about 200,000 distinct CDR3 sequences, roughly 33% were seen once, and the ten largest hold around 1.1%. Sequenced sample: sorted CD4+, CD8+, or CD8+CD57+ T cells (not recorded which) from PBMCs. These receptors were taken from a human donor in good health, serving as a control.

This clonotype was observed a handful of times. The chain's CDR3 is CAWTPGSNYGYTF. In DNA form, the CDR3 reads TGTGCCTGGACCCCGGGGTCTAACTATGGCTACACCTTC. The V gene is TRBV30, the J gene TRBJ1-2; D gene unclear. The CDR3 runs to 13 residues. V shed 4 bases and J shed 0 bases, with 9 bases lying between them. Germline values: CDR1 GTSNPN, CDR2 SVGIG (reference sequence).

This clonotype was observed at least ten times. V and J are TRBV9 and TRBJ2-3; 9 nucleotides match TRBD2. The V gene end was trimmed by 3 bases and the J gene end by 0 bases; junction bases not matched to a gene: 5. This CDR3 has 16 residues. Germline CDR1 SGDLS, CDR2 YYNGEE. CDR3 DNA: TGTGCCAGCAGCGCCGGACTAGCGCATAGCACAGATACGCAGTATTTT. As protein: CASSAGLAHSTDTQYF.

The chain carries TRBV13 and TRBJ2-7; 10 bases align to TRBD1. J lost 3 bases, V lost 8 bases, and 19 bases had no gene match. Germline CDR1 is PRHDT and CDR2 is FYEKMQ (reference sequence). CDR3 length: 18 amino acids. The DNA of the CDR3 is TGTGCCAGCTCCGGGACAGGGGCCGACGTATCGACCGGCTACGAGCAGTACTTC. This codes for CASSGTGADVSTGYEQYF.

The rearrangement uses TRBV20-1 and TRBJ1-2; tentatively, D is TRBD1 (6 bases). V dropped 5 bases and J dropped 3 bases, with 13 bases sitting between them. This CDR3 has 13 residues. Germline values: CDR1 DFQATT, CDR2 SNEGSKA (reference sequence). CDR3 region: CSAPHREDYGYTF. Written as DNA, the CDR3 is TGCAGTGCTCCCCACAGGGAGGACTATGGCTACACCTTC.

This clonotype was recorded at least ten times. V gene TRBV29-1 combines with J gene TRBJ2-5; 9 bases match TRBD1. The CDR3 consists of 13 residues. CDR1 and CDR2 from the germline V gene are SQVTM and ANQGSEA. V was pared by 5 bases and J by 6 bases, with 7 bases of the junction left unmatched. The CDR3 protein is CSVNPGQGKTQYF. The CDR3 DNA is TGCAGCGTTAATCCGGGACAGGGAAAGACCCAGTACTTC.